The present TCR beta chain was sequenced within a study of a mutant IDH1 vaccine in newly diagnosed glioma. Whole-study context: Patients came in for eight vaccinations, in weeks 1, 3, 5, 7, 11, 15, 19 and 23. Either 4-6 weeks after radiotherapy alone or alongside temozolomide, vaccination was begun. Before enrollment, the patients had been treated with radiotherapy alone, temozolomide alone, or both together. Most of them had received both. Broader study findings: Whatever changes occurred in top peripheral T cell clonotypes seemed unrelated to pseudoprogression.

A note on this clone: Its antigen is currently unknown.

The repertoire was sequenced with immunoSEQ multiplex PCR; TCRdb's copy has only in-frame clones and lacks some. The profile shows 20,000 to 30,000 clones, roughly 80% of them singletons. The time point: week 11, during vaccination. Every vaccination contained 300 ug of the mutant IDH1 20-mer peptide and was paired with topical imiquimod. The receptor was isolated from a woman between 18 and 30 years old with glioma. This specimen consisted of PBMCs, obtained from a glioma patient whose treatment included an IDH1 peptide vaccine.

The chain's CDR3 is CASSEALLQGQETQYF. Written as DNA, the CDR3 is TGTGCCAGCAGTGAAGCGTTATTACAGGGCCAAGAGACCCAGTACTTC. This rearrangement joins TRBV2 to TRBJ2-5; the D gene is possibly TRBD1 (6 bases). Germline V CDR1 and CDR2: SNHLY, FYNNEI. V gave up 0 bases and J gave up 1 base, with 12 bases separating them. The CDR3 spans 16 residues.